This TCR beta chain was captured by sequencing in a study of early stage breast cancer tumors. CDR3 size: 14 residues. Germline V gives CDR1 SEHNR, CDR2 FQNEAQ (reference sequence). J lost 3 bases, V lost 4 bases, and 3 bases had no gene match. Assay: immunoSEQ multiplex PCR; the TCRdb copy retains only in-frame clones and omits some. This table has around 28,000 clones, under 75% appearing once. The sequencing input was blood. The chain carries TRBV7-9 and TRBJ1-1, with 9 positions matching TRBD1. The origin of this receptor is a person aged 50-59 years with breast cancer. This CDR3 is CASSSQGADTEAFF. The CDR3 bases are TGTGCCAGCAGCTCACAGGGGGCAGACACTGAAGCTTTCTTT. Full variable domain (missing parts from reference TRBV7-9 and TRBJ1-1): DTGVSQNPRHKITKRGQNVTFRCDPISEHNRLYWYRQTLGQGPEFLTYFQNEAQLEKSRLLSDRFSAERPKGSFSTLEIQRTEQGDSAMYLCASSSQGADTEAFFGQGTRLTVV.